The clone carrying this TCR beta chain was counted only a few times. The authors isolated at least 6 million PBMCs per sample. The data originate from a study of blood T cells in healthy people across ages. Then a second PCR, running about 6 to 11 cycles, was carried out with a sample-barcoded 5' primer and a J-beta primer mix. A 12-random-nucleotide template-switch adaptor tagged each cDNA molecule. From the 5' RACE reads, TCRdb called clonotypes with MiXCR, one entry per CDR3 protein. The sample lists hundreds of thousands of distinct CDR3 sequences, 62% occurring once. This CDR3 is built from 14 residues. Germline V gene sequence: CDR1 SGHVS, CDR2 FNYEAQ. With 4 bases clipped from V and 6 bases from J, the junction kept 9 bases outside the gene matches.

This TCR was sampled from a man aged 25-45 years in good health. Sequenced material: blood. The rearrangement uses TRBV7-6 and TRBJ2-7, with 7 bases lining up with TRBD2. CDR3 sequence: CASSSQLAGVEQYF. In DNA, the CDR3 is TGTGCCAGCAGCTCCCAACTTGCGGGGGTCGAGCAGTACTTC. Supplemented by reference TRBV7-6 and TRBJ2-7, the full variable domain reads GAGVSQSPRYKVTKRGQDVALRCDPISGHVSLYWYRQALGQGPEFLTYFNYEAQQDKSGLPNDRFSAERPEGSISTLTIQRTEQRDSAMYRCASSSQLAGVEQYFGPGTRLTVT.